A single sample is the source of the 26 T cell receptor beta chains below, sequenced in a study of blood T cell repertoires in COVID-19. TCRdb's copy holds only in-frame clones and misses some; the assay was immunoSEQ multiplex PCR. Seen here are 250,000 to 350,000 clones, about 86% observed once, and the top ten hold under 15%. Material for sequencing was peripheral blood. Source of these receptors: a woman aged 70 to 79 with COVID-19, enrolled during active disease.

V and J are TRBV4-1 and TRBJ2-3, with 11 bases aligning to TRBD2. The CDR3 runs to 16 residues. Germline V gives CDR1 MGHRA, CDR2 YSYEKL. V shed 0 bases and J 5 bases; nucleotides not matched to a gene: 4. This CDR3 reads CASSQELAGGIDTQYF. DNA for the CDR3: TGCGCCAGCAGCCAAGAGCTAGCGGGGGGCATAGATACGCAGTATTTT.

The DNA for the CDR3 is TGTGCCAGCAGCACATCGACAGGGGCTAATTCACCCCTCCACTTT. It encodes CASSTSTGANSPLHF. The rearrangement joins TRBV7-2 to TRBJ1-6; 8 nucleotides align to TRBD1. Germline V lookup: CDR1 SGHTA, CDR2 FQGNSA. The CDR3 length is 15 residues. V lost 5 bases, J lost 6 bases, and 6 bases stayed unmatched.

The V and J genes are TRBV5-8 and TRBJ2-1; D might be TRBD1 (6 bases). The germline V gene has CDR1 SGHTS and CDR2 YDEGEE. Trimming removed 2 bases from V and 5 bases from J, with 14 bases in between. CDR3 length: 15 residues. CDR3 protein: CASSFLGQRNNEQFF. In DNA, the CDR3 is TGTGCCAGCAGCTTTCTCGGACAGCGGAACAATGAGCAGTTCTTC.

The rearrangement uses TRBV27 and TRBJ1-1, with unresolved D. V lost 2 bases and J 5 bases, leaving 15 bases between the germline ends. Germline loops: CDR1 MNHEY, CDR2 SMNVEV (reference sequence). This CDR3 has 15 amino acids. The CDR3 DNA reads as TGTGCCAGCAGTTTAAGCGGGGTTGCGGGGACTGAAGCTTTCTTT. It specifies CASSLSGVAGTEAFF.

The chain recombines TRBV6-1 with TRBJ1-4; tentative D call: TRBD1 (6 bases). Germline V lookup: CDR1 MNHNS, CDR2 SASEGT. This CDR3 region has 15 residues. The V end lost 3 bases, the J end lost 6 bases, and 14 bases lay between the germline ends. CDR3 sequence reads: CASSDRWGLDEKLFF. CDR3 DNA: TGTGCCAGCAGTGATAGATGGGGGCTGGATGAAAAACTGTTTTTT.

The rearrangement links TRBV7-2 to TRBJ1-3; tentative D call: TRBD1 (5 bases). This CDR3 comprises 15 residues. The ends were cut back, 3 bases at V and 0 bases at J, with 9 bases in the middle. Germline-derived CDR1 and CDR2 are SGHTA and FQGNSA. The CDR3 DNA reads as TGTGCCAGCAGCTTTGACAGATCCTCTGGAAACACCATATATTTT. Protein: CASSFDRSSGNTIYF.

Only a few counts were recorded for this clone. This chain joins TRBV2 and TRBJ1-1; no clear D gene. The germline V and J ends were trimmed by 7 bases and 0 bases, with 15 bases remaining between them. The CDR3 runs 15 residues. The germline V gene has CDR1 SNHLY and CDR2 FYNNEI. CDR3 protein: CASMFTPQLNTEAFF. CDR3 in DNA: TGTGCCAGCATGTTTACTCCTCAACTGAACACTGAAGCTTTCTTT.

The V call is TRBV10-1, the J call TRBJ2-7; 8 nucleotides agree with TRBD2. Per the germline V gene, CDR1 is WNHNN and CDR2 is SYGVQD (reference sequence). This CDR3 is built from 15 residues. Trimming cost V 11 bases and J 0 bases; bases outside gene matches: 12. The CDR3 DNA reads TGCGCCGAGAACGGGTCGGGGGGGAGCTCCTACGAGCAGTACTTC. Its protein is CAENGSGGSSYEQYF.

The J gene is TRBJ2-1, the V gene TRBV28; possibly TRBD1 for D (6 bases). The CDR3 consists of 15 residues. CDR1 MDHEN and CDR2 SYDVKM come from the germline V gene. Trimming left V 3 bases short and J 9 bases short, with 18 bases between. The CDR3 is CASSLLGGSVGEQFF. Here the CDR3 DNA reads TGTGCCAGCAGTTTGTTAGGGGGTTCCGTAGGTGAGCAGTTCTTC.

V and J are TRBV19 and TRBJ2-2; 7 bases agree with TRBD1. V was clipped by 10 bases and J by 0 bases; unmatched bases: 5. There are 14 residues in the CDR3. Germline CDR1 LNHDA, CDR2 SQIVND (reference sequence). This CDR3 is CATRGTSNTGELFF. CDR3 sequence (DNA): TGTGCCACCAGGGGGACATCGAACACCGGGGAGCTGTTTTTT.

This clone was picked up a small number of times. V gene TRBV12-3 or TRBV12-4 combines with J gene TRBJ2-7; tentatively, D is TRBD1 (6 bases). The CDR3 loop spans 13 amino acids. V lost 5 bases and J lost 7, with 15 bases in between. The CDR3 DNA follows: TGTGCCAGCAGTACATTACAGGGCTCGGAGCAGTACTTC. It specifies CASSTLQGSEQYF.

The chain carries TRBV5-6 and TRBJ2-7, with TRBD1 as a possible D gene (5 bases). CDR3 length: 16 residues. Per the germline V gene, CDR1 is SGHDT and CDR2 is YYEEEE. The V gene lost 4 bases and the J gene lost 1 base, with 18 bases spanning the gap. CDR3 sequence: CASSLGAGLRSYEQYF. Written as DNA, the CDR3 is TGTGCCAGCAGCCTTGGGGCAGGGTTACGTTCCTACGAGCAGTACTTC. Using reference TRBV5-6 and TRBJ2-7 for the parts outside the CDR3, the full variable domain is DAGVTQSPTHLIKTRGQQVTLRCSPKSGHDTVSWYQQALGQGPQFIFQYYEEEERQRGNFPDRFSGHQFPNYSSELNVNALLLGDSALYLCASSLGAGLRSYEQYFGPGTRLTVT.

The V and J genes are TRBV10-2 and TRBJ2-4; 9 positions match TRBD2. The CDR3 length is 17 residues. Unmatched junction bases numbered 12, after V lost 9 bases and J lost 0 bases. Germline loops: CDR1 WSHSY, CDR2 SAAADI. The CDR3 loop reads CASSGGEAIRAKNIQYF. The CDR3, as DNA: TGCGCCAGTAGCGGGGGCGAAGCAATTCGAGCCAAAAACATTCAGTACTTC.

This chain connects TRBV30 to TRBJ1-2; 10 nucleotides agree with TRBD1. This CDR3 is 14 amino acids long. V lost 4 bases, J lost 2 bases, and 4 bases stayed unmatched. Germline V gene sequence: CDR1 GTSNPN, CDR2 SVGIG (reference sequence). The CDR3 region is CAWTPGQGNYGYTF. The CDR3 nucleotides are TGTGCCTGGACTCCGGGACAGGGGAACTATGGCTACACCTTC.

The chain combines TRBV7-9 with TRBJ2-1, with a possible D match to TRBD1 (6 bases). This CDR3 is 13 amino acids long. V gave up 5 bases and J gave up 8 bases, with 13 bases separating them. CDR1 and CDR2 from the germline V gene are SEHNR and FQNEAQ (reference sequence). CDR3 sequence reads: CASSPGGPDEQFF. CDR3 nucleotide sequence: TGTGCCAGCAGCCCTGGGGGCCCCGATGAGCAGTTCTTC.

The chain links TRBV28 to TRBJ1-5, with D perhaps matching TRBD1 (6 bases). V shed 11 bases and J shed 3 bases, with 14 bases lying between them. This CDR3 has 13 amino acids. Per the germline V gene, CDR1 is MDHEN and CDR2 is SYDVKM. CDR3 in DNA: TGTGCCGCTAGGGTGGGGGCCAATCAGCCCCAGCATTTT. Translation: CAARVGANQPQHF. Using reference TRBV28 and TRBJ1-5 for the parts outside the CDR3, the full variable domain is DVKVTQSSRYLVKRTGEKVFLECVQDMDHENMFWYRQDPGLGLRLIYFSYDVKMKEKGDIPEGYSVSREKKERFSLILESASTNQTSMYLCAARVGANQPQHFGDGTRLSIL.

For the CDR3, the DNA is TGTGCCAGTAGACTGTTGAACACTGAAGCTTTCTTT. This gives the protein CASRLLNTEAFF. The J gene is TRBJ1-1, the V gene TRBV5-6; D unclear. The CDR3 extends over 12 amino acids. The germline V gene has CDR1 SGHDT and CDR2 YYEEEE. Trimming left V 8 bases short and J 0 bases short, with 8 bases between.

The CDR3 reads CASSLKLTSGGAADEQYF. CDR3 nucleotides: TGCGCCAGCAGCCTCAAACTGACTAGCGGGGGGGCTGCGGACGAGCAGTACTTC. The rearrangement uses TRBV5-1 and TRBJ2-7; 14 bases match TRBD2. The V gene end was trimmed by 4 bases and the J gene end by 5 bases; junction bases not matched to a gene: 14. The CDR3 loop spans 18 amino acids. Germline V gene sequence: CDR1 SGHRS, CDR2 YFSETQ. Together with reference TRBV5-1 and TRBJ2-7, the CDR3 gives the full variable domain: KAGVTQTPRYLIKTRGQQVTLSCSPISGHRSVSWYQQTPGQGLQFLFEYFSETQRNKGNFPGRFSGRQFSNSRSEMNVSTLELGDSALYLCASSLKLTSGGAADEQYFGPGTRLTVT.

About this clone itself: Other DNA sequences in the same sample also yield this CDR3. Here the CDR3 reads CASSFTGTYEQYF. CDR3 sequence (DNA): TGTGCCAGCAGTTTTACAGGAACCTACGAGCAGTACTTC. The chain recombines TRBV27 with TRBJ2-7; the D gene is possibly TRBD1 (5 bases). Germline V gives CDR1 MNHEY, CDR2 SMNVEV (reference sequence). This CDR3 has 13 residues. The V end lost 3 bases, the J end lost 2 bases, and 8 bases lay between the germline ends.

The gene calls are TRBV7-9 and TRBJ1-2; TRBD1 matches 7 bases. Germline CDR1 is SEHNR and CDR2 is FQNEAQ (reference sequence). Trimming removed 7 bases from V and 6 bases from J; junction bases left unmatched: 8. The length of the CDR3 is 13 residues. The CDR3 DNA sequence: TGTGCCAGCAACGCCCGGACAGGTCATGGCTACACCTTC. It encodes CASNARTGHGYTF.

This sequence joins TRBV29-1 and TRBJ1-2; 7 bases agree with TRBD1. The CDR3 spans 11 residues. Unmatched junction bases numbered 6, after V lost 6 bases and J lost 8 bases. The V gene's germline CDR1 is SQVTM and CDR2 ANQGSEA. CDR3 in DNA: TGCAGCGTGCCGGACAGGCACGGCTACACCTTC. Translated: CSVPDRHGYTF.

The V gene is TRBV28, the J gene TRBJ1-2; 11 bases fit TRBD1. The CDR3 contains 14 residues. Unmatched junction bases numbered 5, after V lost 6 bases and J lost 5 bases. CDR1 is MDHEN and CDR2 is SYDVKM in the germline V gene. DNA for the CDR3: TGTGCCAGCAGCCAAGGACAGGGGGCGTATGGCTACACCTTC. Amino acids: CASSQGQGAYGYTF.

J is TRBJ2-1 and V is TRBV5-1, with D tentatively TRBD1 (6 bases). Germline V gene data show CDR1 as SGHRS and CDR2 as YFSETQ. The CDR3 length is 14 residues. The V end lost 5 bases, the J end lost 7 bases, and 16 bases lay between the germline ends. The CDR3 bases are TGCGCCAGCAGTGACACAGGGAGCACGAATGAGCAGTTCTTC. It yields the protein CASSDTGSTNEQFF.

The chain uses TRBV24-1 and TRBJ2-3; D gene uncertain. Germline lookup yields CDR1 KGHDR and CDR2 SFDVKD. CDR3 size: 12 residues. Trimming removed 4 bases at V and 5 bases at J, with 6 bases between. CDR3 in amino acids: CATSDYRDTQYF. CDR3 nucleotide sequence: TGTGCCACCAGTGACTATAGAGATACGCAGTATTTT.

This clone appeared a few times. The rearrangement joins TRBV29-1 to TRBJ1-2; D is unresolved. CDR3 size: 11 residues. V lost 4 bases and J lost 4, with 7 bases in between. Per the germline V gene, CDR1 is SQVTM and CDR2 is ANQGSEA. The CDR3 DNA follows: TGCAGCGTTGTACGGGGCTATGGCTACACCTTC. Translated: CSVVRGYGYTF.

This chain connects TRBV12-5 to TRBJ1-1; no definite D call. CDR3 length: 12 residues. CDR1 is LGHNT and CDR2 is FRNRAP in the germline V gene. The V and J ends lost 0 bases and 8 bases respectively, with 7 bases between them. The CDR3 is CASGLVPGEAFF. The CDR3 DNA reads TGTGCTAGTGGTTTGGTACCGGGAGAAGCTTTCTTT.